This record looks at one T cell receptor (beta chain) sequence and its context. Its antigen is unknown. Per-base qualities were not stored, and no clone one base away is much larger. The time point label on this specimen signifies: newly diagnosed GD, antithyroid drugs for less than 3 months. For both TCR sequencing and RNA sequencing, RNA was extracted from PBMCs in TRIzol. The diagnosis of Graves' disease was made according to American Thyroid Association guidelines. The patients came from an endocrinology department in Xi'an, China. Each patient gave approximately 10 milliliters of peripheral blood, collected in an EDTA anticoagulant tube. Ficoll Paque Plus density gradient separation was used to isolate PBMCs, and no further T cell sorting was performed. An Agilent 2100 Bioanalyzer and agarose gel were used to check RNA quality, and a NanoDrop 2000 was used to measure RNA concentration. Library creation used multiplex PCR. TCRdb lists the instrument as Illumina HiSeq 4000. iRepertoire HTBI primers and Arm-PCR amplification of CDR3 regions were used to construct TCR beta libraries. Gel purification was performed on PCR products prior to sequencing. The authors processed their data as follows. Gene usage analysis of CDR3 amino acid clonotypes used the 55 to 65 TRBV and fewer than 15 TRBJ segments found across samples. Filtered high-quality paired reads were merged into contigs using COPE and FqMerger. BLAST was used to align contigs to IMGT TRBV, TRBD and TRBJ reference genes, and CDR3 was defined according to IMGT. Any clonotype with a frequency above 0.1% was classified as a highly expanded clone. Shannon entropy served as the measure of repertoire diversity, while the Gini coefficient captured V-J evenness. A clonotype was considered public if more than one individual shared it. TCRdb trimmed the raw reads at Q25, called clones with MiXCR and kept productive beta chains. Identical CDR3 proteins give one entry, which carries the most common genes and DNA. TCRdb's processing, not the study's, gives the V and J calls here. The sample table contains 400,000 to 500,000 distinct CDR3 sequences; only one count was recorded for approximately 16% of them. Around 10% of the sample is in the top ten clones.

The germline ends are 6 bases apart after V is trimmed by 7 bases and J by 2 bases. The CDR3 goes from the cysteine to the phenylalanine over 11 residues. Only the CDR3 DNA is retained, 33 bases long and in frame from the first base. The germline V gene yields LGHNT for CDR1 and FRNRAP for CDR2. This sample stems from a study of regulatory T cells in long-lasting Graves disease (TCRdb year 2021). For context, the study as a whole: In the newly diagnosed Graves' disease group, patients had been taking antithyroid drugs for less than 3 months. TCR sequencing covered some 13 persistent and 20 or so newly diagnosed Graves' disease patients, some 33 samples in total. The study was registered as a clinical trial and conducted in China. Peripheral blood TCR sequencing and RNA sequencing compared persistent Graves' disease patients with newly diagnosed Graves' disease patients. On the study overall, not on this receptor specifically: Sequencing and analysis were restricted to the TCR beta chain. The authors acknowledged the small sample size as a limitation that may reduce accuracy. Patients with persistent disease shared more public clonotypes (approximately 2,500) than newly diagnosed patients did (more than 900). Persistent Graves' disease patients showed lower TCR Shannon entropy and fewer highly expanded clones than newly diagnosed patients, suggesting clonal expansion. The study examined only peripheral blood because the primary lesion, thyroid tissue, could not be accessed. TRBV28, TRBJ1-2 and TRBJ2-5 were preferentially used in persistent disease, while TRBV20-1 and TRBJ2-1 were favored in newly diagnosed disease.

These data were also filed under a second study, of T cells in Graves' hyperthyroidism and ophthalmopathy. As the second paper documents: A patient counted as having stable Graves' hyperthyroidism if no progression to ophthalmopathy occurred over 18 months of follow-up. Hyperthyroidism patients were newly diagnosed, had a disease duration of under 2 months, and were aged 18 to 65 years. The study excluded patients with uncontrolled infections, other autoimmune diseases, pregnancy or lactation. Diagnoses were based on clinical symptoms, serum thyroxine and TRAb, thyroid ultrasound and orbital computed tomography. The TCR CDR3 was subjected to a first round of RT-PCR using the HTBI primer set and the Qiagen OneStep RT-PCR kit. Blood samples also contained most of the expanded thyroid clonotypes (frequency above 0.001), which suggests that blood repertoires may reflect thyroid immune responses. A 13 V-J signature model separated ophthalmopathy from stable hyperthyroidism, with 87.88% sensitivity and roughly 81% specificity in cross-validation and 80%/75% in testing. In validation, the model predicted progression to ophthalmopathy a median of about 6 months before onset, with roughly 68% sensitivity and more than 72% specificity. To identify TCR V-J signatures that set the groups apart, the researchers used a discovery cohort of roughly 100 patients, made up of 40 to 45 with Graves' ophthalmopathy and some 60 with stable Graves' hyperthyroidism. Whether ophthalmopathy could be predicted prospectively was tested in an independent validation cohort made up of 18 to 20 hyperthyroidism patients plus 17 patients who later progressed to ophthalmopathy. The 100 discovery patients were randomly split 7:3 into training and test sets. Thyroid tissue and blood T-cell repertoires from several Graves' hyperthyroidism patients were also compared in the study. After sampling, hyperthyroidism patients received methimazole starting at 30 mg daily, and ophthalmopathy patients received high-dose intravenous methylprednisolone. The libraries were constructed in a second round of multiplex PCR and then size-selected and purified. Paired-end sequencing of the libraries was performed with 100 bp reads on an Illumina HiSeq2000. SOAPnuke was used to process the raw data, with reads discarded if the reads contained adapters or uncalled bases, had a mean Phred below 15, or lacked an exact constant-primer or identifier match. COPE v1.2.5 was used to merge the high-quality paired reads, and each unique nucleotide sequence was defined as a clonotype. MiTCR v1.1 was used to align the clonotypes against IMGT TRBV, TRBD and TRBJ reference segments. Analysis was restricted to V-J combinations with a frequency above 0.0001, which covered roughly 99% of repertoires. The TCS score was defined as the ratio of F50 (clonal expansion) to E x V (chaos), calculated using BLOSUM62-based TCRdist between CDR3 peptides within each V-J. Welch's t-statistics and random forest reduced just over 500 V-J features to 13, which were used in a naive Bayes classifier (R e1071). Sample size was not statistically predetermined, and blinding of investigators to group allocation was not performed. The paper describes TCR Vbeta CDR3 sequencing of around 130 peripheral blood samples, made up of 43 ophthalmopathy patients, roughly 75 hyperthyroidism patients and approximately 17 progressor patients.

This TCR was sampled from a woman aged 30 to 39 with Graves disease. Donor details come from another sample of the same person, matched by shared clones. The chain is encoded by TRBV12-5 joined to TRBJ2-7; no confident D gene assignment can be made. Sequencing was performed on peripheral blood mononuclear cells (PBMCs), taken at new diagnosis, from a patient treated with antithyroid drugs. The DNA is as follows: TGTGCTAGTGCCGCAACCTACGAGCAGTACTTC. It encodes CASAATYEQYF.